The clone carrying this T cell receptor (beta chain) was seen more than once but under ten times. Its cognate antigen is unknown. TCRdb ran MiXCR on the reads and lists one entry per CDR3 protein. The sample shows hundreds of thousands of distinct CDR3 sequences, around 35% of them seen only once. V was pared by 6 bases and J by 4 bases, with 9 bases of the junction left unmatched. Per germline, CDR1 MNHNY and CDR2 SVGAGI (reference sequence). This CDR3 is 15 amino acids long. The data are from a study of T cell repertoires in cytomegalovirus infection. As for the study in general: HLA-B-restricted CMV epitopes that are well studied were used alongside recently identified HLA-C-restricted ones. Shared public TCR beta signatures pointed to both CMV infection and a matching HLA type.

Study outcomes and limitations: In two of eight donors, the top clonotype was HLA-C-restricted CMV-specific. Frequencies of public TCR beta families were cumulated, and this identified carriers of CMV plus the relevant HLA.

The sequence was obtained from a human donor in good health (CMV status not recorded). Some clones in this sample may be carry-over from other donors' samples. The sequenced sample was cultured PBMCs, obtained from culture after CMV antigen stimulation. The chain carries TRBV6-6 and TRBJ1-1; 9 bases line up with TRBD1. CDR3 sequence (DNA): TGTGCCAGCAGCTATACCGGGACAGGGAGCACTGAAGCTTTCTTT. Protein product: CASSYTGTGSTEAFF.